This entry lists 25 T cell receptor beta chains sequenced from one sample in a study of CD8+ T cells in alopecia areata. After isolation, RNA underwent reverse transcription to generate cDNA as the sequencing template. Using immunoSEQ multiplex PCR, the repertoire was profiled, and TCRdb retains in-frame clones only, with some absent. The repertoire has tens of thousands of clones, approximately 64% of them found once; the top ten carry approximately 17%. This specimen consisted of CD8+ T cells sorted from blood, obtained at week 0. The receptors come from a human donor with alopecia areata.

This clone has only one observation. The chain couples TRBV5-4 to TRBJ1-1; 7 bases agree with TRBD1. This CDR3 has 14 residues. J was trimmed by 2 bases and V by 4 bases; bases with no gene match: 5. Per the germline V gene, CDR1 is SGHNT and CDR2 is YYREEE (reference sequence). CDR3 sequence (DNA): TGTGCCAGCAGCCCGGGACAGACTAACACTGAAGCTTTCTTT. It is translated as CASSPGQTNTEAFF. Filled out from reference TRBV5-4 and TRBJ1-1, the complete variable domain reads ETGVTQSPTHLIKTRGQQVTLRCSSQSGHNTVSWYQQALGQGPQFIFQYYREEENGRGNFPPRFSGLQFPNYSSELNVNALELDDSALYLCASSPGQTNTEAFFGQGTRLTVV.

The genes are TRBV2 and TRBJ2-2; maybe TRBD2 (6 bases). This CDR3 contains 13 residues. CDR1 and CDR2 (germline): SNHLY, FYNNEI. CDR3 sequence (DNA): TGTGCAATACCCGGGAGAGGCACCGGGGAGCTGTTTTTT. Its translation: CAIPGRGTGELFF.

Points on this clone: A junction boundary mismatches the germline segment, possibly from a read error. J is TRBJ1-2 and V is TRBV29-1; 12 bases are a match to TRBD1. The CDR3 sequence is 16 residues long. Per germline, CDR1 SQVTM and CDR2 ANQGSEA. The DNA for the CDR3 is TGCAGCATTGACCGGGACAGGGGGCTTCGTCTTGGTGGCTACACCTTC. It codes for CSIDRDRGLRLGGYTF. The whole variable domain, remainder taken from reference TRBV29-1 and TRBJ1-2, is SAVISQKPSRDICQRGTSLTIQCQVDSQVTMMFWYRQQPGQSLTLIATANQGSEATYESGFVIDKFPISRPNLTFSTLTVSNMSPEDSSIYLCSIDRDRGLRLGGYTFGSGTRLTVV.

This chain connects TRBV30 to TRBJ1-1; no reliable D call. The CDR3 length is 14 residues. Germline V CDR1 and CDR2: GTSNPN, SVGIG (reference sequence). V was clipped by 0 bases and J by 0 bases, with 8 bases between them. The CDR3 nucleotides read TGTGCCTGGAGTGTGGCACGGATGAACACTGAAGCTTTCTTT. Translated: CAWSVARMNTEAFF.

This rearrangement joins TRBV7-9 to TRBJ1-1; TRBD1 agrees at 9 bases. V shed 0 bases, J shed 8 bases, and the junction held 7 bases outside the gene matches. In germline, CDR1 is SEHNR, CDR2 FQNEAQ (reference sequence). The CDR3 has 15 residues. This chain's CDR3 is CASSLAGTGKREAFF. The CDR3, as DNA: TGTGCCAGCAGCTTAGCGGGGACAGGGAAGAGAGAAGCTTTCTTT.

CDR3 amino acids: CASSLFRGEYEQYF. CDR3 coding DNA: TGTGCCAGCAGCTTATTTCGGGGGGAATACGAGCAGTACTTC. The rearrangement uses TRBV7-2 and TRBJ2-7; 7 bases align to TRBD2. The CDR3 consists of 14 residues. CDR1 SGHTA and CDR2 FQGNSA come from the germline V gene. The junction had 5 bases not matched to a gene; V was cut back by 2 bases and J by 4 bases.

V gene TRBV6-5 combines with J gene TRBJ1-2; no definite D call. The V gene lost 4 bases and the J gene lost 6 bases, with 6 bases spanning the gap. The CDR3 is 11 amino acids. The germline gives CDR1 MNHEY, CDR2 SVGAGI. The CDR3 is CASSSGNGYTF. CDR3 DNA sequence: TGTGCCAGCAGTTCCGGGAATGGCTACACCTTC.

J is TRBJ2-3 and V is TRBV4-2, with TRBD2 identical over 8 bases. Germline V lookup: CDR1 LGHNA, CDR2 YNFKEQ. V dropped 0 bases and J dropped 2; count of bases not matched to a gene: 7. The CDR3 consists of 17 residues. The CDR3 spells CASSQEVAGIHTDTQYF. DNA for the CDR3: TGTGCCAGCAGCCAAGAAGTAGCGGGGATTCACACAGATACGCAGTATTTT.

The V and J genes are TRBV27 and TRBJ2-7; D unclear. V was pared by 2 bases and J by 6 bases, with 5 bases between. The CDR3 length is 11 residues. Germline CDR1 is MNHEY and CDR2 is SMNVEV (reference sequence). CDR3 DNA: TGTGCCAGCAGTTTAGGGGTCGAGCAGTACTTC. It codes for CASSLGVEQYF.

This sequence joins TRBV27 and TRBJ2-3; maybe TRBD2 (6 bases). Germline V gene data show CDR1 as MNHEY and CDR2 as SMNVEV (reference sequence). This CDR3 has 14 amino acids. V was shortened by 5 bases and J by 2 bases, with 11 bases between the two germline ends. The CDR3 DNA follows: TGTGCCAGCAGTCCGGGACTGTTCACAGATACGCAGTATTTT. This gives the protein CASSPGLFTDTQYF.

The chain has TRBV7-2 and TRBJ1-2; 8 bases match TRBD1. Germline-derived CDR1 and CDR2 are SGHTA and FQGNSA. The CDR3 runs to 16 residues. J was trimmed by 0 bases and V by 3 bases; bases with no gene match: 6. The CDR3 coding sequence is TGTGCCAGCAGCTTTTCAGGGGGCTCAGCTAACTATGGCTACACCTTC. Translating gives CASSFSGGSANYGYTF. The whole variable domain, remainder taken from reference TRBV7-2 and TRBJ1-2, is GAGVSQSPSNKVTEKGKDVELRCDPISGHTALYWYRQSLGQGLEFLIYFQGNSAPDKSGLPSDRFSAERTGGSVSTLTIQRTQQEDSAVYLCASSFSGGSANYGYTFGSGTRLTVV.

The table lists this clone with a few counts. The chain combines TRBV29-1 with TRBJ2-7; D is uncertain. Per the germline V gene, CDR1 is SQVTM and CDR2 is ANQGSEA. V shed 0 bases and J shed 6 bases, with 9 bases lying between them. This CDR3 comprises 12 residues. The CDR3 coding sequence is TGCAGCGTTGAAGATTACCCTAGCGAGCAGTACTTC. Translating gives CSVEDYPSEQYF.

This rearrangement joins TRBV19 to TRBJ2-2; no clear D. Germline values: CDR1 LNHDA, CDR2 SQIVND (reference sequence). V lost 5 bases, J lost 3 bases, and 4 bases lay in between. This CDR3 has 12 residues. The CDR3: CASSLDTGELFF. CDR3 nucleotides: TGTGCCAGTAGTTTGGACACCGGGGAGCTGTTTTTT.

This sequence joins TRBV29-1 and TRBJ2-3; D is undetermined. Trimming removed 3 bases from V and 1 base from J, with 14 bases in between. CDR3 length: 15 residues. Germline CDR1 SQVTM, CDR2 ANQGSEA. The CDR3 reads CSVDWQIFGTDTQYF. In nucleotides, the CDR3 is TGCAGCGTTGATTGGCAGATTTTTGGCACAGATACGCAGTATTTT.

This chain uses TRBV2 with TRBJ2-1, with D unresolved. The CDR3 spans 8 residues. The ends were cut back, 7 bases at V and 12 bases at J, with 4 bases in the middle. The germline V gene encodes CDR1 SNHLY and CDR2 FYNNEI. The CDR3 here is CASTGQFF. CDR3 in DNA: TGTGCCAGCACCGGGCAGTTCTTC.

V usage is TRBV29-1 and J usage is TRBJ1-5; 8 nucleotides agree with TRBD1. V dropped 7 bases and J dropped 5; count of bases not matched to a gene: 7. The CDR3 covers 13 residues. CDR1 SQVTM and CDR2 ANQGSEA come from the germline V gene. CDR3 nucleotides: TGCAGCGCCACAGGGGGTGACTATCAGCCCCAGCATTTT. Residues: CSATGGDYQPQHF.

In its sample, this clone was seen a few times. The chain is built from TRBV7-9 and TRBJ1-6; 10 positions match TRBD1. J lost 8 bases, V lost 5 bases, and 6 bases had no gene match. Germline loops: CDR1 SEHNR, CDR2 FQNEAQ (reference sequence). The CDR3 is 15 residues long. The CDR3 coding sequence is TGTGCCAGCAGCCCCCGGACAGGGGGGTATTCACCCCTCCACTTT. Protein: CASSPRTGGYSPLHF.

As regards this clone: Its ends do not fully match the called genes, so a read error is possible. V and J are TRBV29-1 and TRBJ1-2, with D maybe TRBD1 (5 bases). CDR1 is SQVTM and CDR2 is ANQGSEA in the germline V gene. This CDR3 contains 12 residues. The CDR3 nucleotides read TGCAGCGTTGAAGATCTAAAGGCTCGGGACCTCTTC. It codes for CSVEDLKARDLF.

V and J are TRBV19 and TRBJ2-2; D gene ambiguous. The CDR3 extends over 17 amino acids. The V gene's germline CDR1 is LNHDA and CDR2 SQIVND (reference sequence). The V gene lost 4 bases and the J gene lost 3 bases, with 18 bases spanning the gap. CDR3: CASSSPRAVTDTGELFF. CDR3 DNA: TGTGCCAGTAGTAGCCCCCGGGCGGTAACGGACACCGGGGAGCTGTTTTTT. Using reference TRBV19 and TRBJ2-2 for the parts outside the CDR3, the full variable domain is DGGITQSPKYLFRKEGQNVTLSCEQNLNHDAMYWYRQDPGQGLRLIYYSQIVNDFQKGDIAEGYSVSREKKESFPLTVTSAQKNPTAFYLCASSSPRAVTDTGELFFGEGSRLTVL.

The rearrangement links TRBV25-1 to TRBJ2-6, with unresolved D. The CDR3 totals 13 residues. V was clipped by 3 bases and J by 2 bases, with 2 bases between them. CDR1 and CDR2 from the germline V gene are MGHDK and SYGVNS. The CDR3 coding sequence is TGTGCCAGCAGTGACGCTGGGGCCAACGTCCTGACTTTC. Translated: CASSDAGANVLTF.

The chain carries TRBV2 and TRBJ2-3, with 10 bases aligning to TRBD1. After removal of 6 bases from V and 4 bases from J, the junction contained 10 bases not matched to a gene. The CDR3 sequence is 16 residues long. CDR1 is SNHLY and CDR2 is FYNNEI in the germline V gene. CDR3 protein: CASRDQDRGRPDTQYF. The CDR3 DNA reads TGTGCCAGCAGGGACCAAGACAGGGGGCGTCCAGATACGCAGTATTTT.

The chain combines TRBV11-2 with TRBJ2-3, with 12 bases that match TRBD2. J lost 5 bases, V lost 3 bases, and 3 bases had no gene match. There are 15 residues in the CDR3. Germline loops: CDR1 SGHAT, CDR2 FQNNGV. Here the CDR3 reads CASSLPSGGGDTQYF. In nucleotides, the CDR3 is TGTGCCAGCAGCTTGCCTAGCGGGGGGGGAGATACGCAGTATTTT.

The chain recombines TRBV29-1 with TRBJ2-5, with TRBD2 as a possible D gene (5 bases). CDR1 SQVTM and CDR2 ANQGSEA come from the germline V gene. V lost 4 bases to trimming and J lost 5 bases, with 20 bases between them. The CDR3 contains 15 residues. The CDR3 sequence: CSVGPRGMQWETQYF. The DNA for the CDR3 is TGCAGCGTTGGCCCCCGAGGGATGCAATGGGAGACCCAGTACTTC.

This clone appeared a few times. This chain uses TRBV19 with TRBJ1-2, with D unclear. The CDR3 sequence is 13 residues long. The V and J ends lost 3 bases and 6 bases respectively, with 11 bases between them. Germline V gives CDR1 LNHDA, CDR2 SQIVND (reference sequence). The CDR3 DNA reads as TGTGCCAGTAGTATTGGGTTGTTTGATGGCTACACCTTC. It codes for CASSIGLFDGYTF.

The chain is built from TRBV5-1 and TRBJ1-1, with D possibly being TRBD1 (5 bases). The CDR3 is 16 residues long. Between the trimmed V and J ends, which lost 0 bases and 0 bases, there was a span of 12 bases. Germline lookup yields CDR1 SGHRS and CDR2 YFSETQ. This chain's CDR3 is CASSLDWDGLNTEAFF. The CDR3 DNA follows: TGCGCCAGCAGCTTGGATTGGGACGGACTGAACACTGAAGCTTTCTTT.